A single sample gave rise to the 13 T cell receptor beta chains below, sequenced in a study of tumor-infiltrating lymphocytes in localized non-small cell lung cancer. Profiled with immunoSEQ multiplex PCR; TCRdb holds only in-frame clones, not every one. Counted here are under 15,000 clones, 78% occurring once; the ten biggest clones make up around 4.3%. Sequenced: lung tumor tissue. These receptors were collected from a human donor with non-small cell lung cancer.

The chain links TRBV10-3 to TRBJ2-5, with 7 bases matching TRBD1. CDR3 size: 14 residues. CDR1 is ENHRY, CDR2 SYGVKD, per germline. V was clipped by 3 bases and J by 2 bases; unmatched bases: 3. The DNA of the CDR3 is TGTGCCATCAGTGACAGGGGGAAACAAGAGACCCAGTACTTC. Its protein product is CAISDRGKQETQYF.

Concerning this clone: A junction boundary mismatches the germline segment, possibly from a read error. The chain recombines TRBV11-2 with TRBJ1-6; D ambiguous. The CDR3 is 14 residues long. The germline CDR1 and CDR2 sequences are SGHAT and FQNNGV. The CDR3 DNA is TGTGCCAGCAGCTTGGCCCGATTCCCTTCATCCCTCCACTTT. Its translation: CASSLARFPSSLHF.

The V call is TRBV5-1, the J call TRBJ2-1; a weak D match, TRBD1 (6 bases). This CDR3 has 15 residues. V was pared by 3 bases and J by 5 bases, with 15 bases between. Germline V gene sequence: CDR1 SGHRS, CDR2 YFSETQ. CDR3 sequence reads: CASSSQGPLNNEQFF. The CDR3, as DNA: TGCGCCAGCAGCTCCCAGGGGCCCTTGAACAATGAGCAGTTCTTC.

The rearrangement joins TRBV28 to TRBJ1-1, with 8 positions matching TRBD1. There are 14 residues in the CDR3. Germline assignment: CDR1 MDHEN and CDR2 SYDVKM. The V segment lost 6 bases and the J segment 1 base; nucleotides outside the gene matches: 4. CDR3 sequence (DNA): TGTGCCAGCAGGCCGGGGACAGGGAACACTGAAGCTTTCTTT. Protein product: CASRPGTGNTEAFF. The full variable domain, in which reference TRBV28 and TRBJ1-1 provide the parts outside the CDR3, is DVKVTQSSRYLVKRTGEKVFLECVQDMDHENMFWYRQDPGLGLRLIYFSYDVKMKEKGDIPEGYSVSREKKERFSLILESASTNQTSMYLCASRPGTGNTEAFFGQGTRLTVV.

The chain recombines TRBV18 with TRBJ1-4; possibly TRBD1 for D (5 bases). The CDR3 loop spans 18 amino acids. The germline V and J ends were trimmed by 1 base and 0 bases, with 15 bases remaining between them. CDR1 is KGHSH and CDR2 is LQKENI in the germline V gene. As DNA, the CDR3 is TGTGCCAGCTCACCACGGGCAACAGGAAGCGCAACTAATGAAAAACTGTTTTTT. It encodes CASSPRATGSATNEKLFF.

This rearrangement joins TRBV7-6 to TRBJ2-3; possible D gene TRBD1, 5 bases. CDR3 length: 13 residues. Germline V gene lookup returns CDR1 SGHVS and CDR2 FNYEAQ. V gave up 5 bases and J gave up 3 bases, with 9 bases separating them. CDR3 DNA: TGTGCCAGCAGCCTGTACAGGACAGATACGCAGTATTTT. It is translated as CASSLYRTDTQYF. Full variable domain (rest looked up from reference TRBV7-6 and TRBJ2-3): GAGVSQSPRYKVTKRGQDVALRCDPISGHVSLYWYRQALGQGPEFLTYFNYEAQQDKSGLPNDRFSAERPEGSISTLTIQRTEQRDSAMYRCASSLYRTDTQYFGPGTRLTVL.

The V call is TRBV4-2, the J call TRBJ2-5; 14 bases match TRBD2. With the DNA end fitting TRBJ2-7 better, the J assignment may be wrong. The CDR3 covers 17 residues. Germline CDR1 LGHNA, CDR2 YNFKEQ. The CDR3 DNA reads as TGTGCCAGCAGCCCAGACGGGACTAGCGGGAGTACCTACGAGCAGTACTTC. This sequence encodes CASSPDGTSGSTYEQYF.

The rearrangement uses TRBV28 and TRBJ1-2; 7 positions match TRBD1. J gave up 4 bases and V 4 bases, and 9 bases lay outside the gene matches. Germline CDR1 and CDR2: MDHEN and SYDVKM. The CDR3 sequence is 15 residues long. In DNA, the CDR3 is TGTGCCAGCAGTTCAGGGGCCAGGGGGGCCTATGGCTACACCTTC. Its protein is CASSSGARGAYGYTF.

V is TRBV20-1 and J is TRBJ1-2; 10 bases map to TRBD1. Looked up from germline, CDR1 is DFQATT and CDR2 is SNEGSKA (reference sequence). The CDR3 is made up of 11 amino acids. V shed 7 bases and J 6 bases; nucleotides not matched to a gene: 2. The CDR3: CSGTGGNGYTF. The CDR3 DNA follows: TGCAGTGGGACAGGGGGTAATGGCTACACCTTC.

This chain uses TRBV7-8 with TRBJ1-5; a possible D gene is TRBD1 (6 bases). V was cut by 5 bases and J by 2 bases, with 16 bases left in between. Germline V gene lookup returns CDR1 SGHVS and CDR2 FQNEAQ. This CDR3 spans 16 amino acids. CDR3 sequence reads: CASSHGGGYGNQPQHF. Written as DNA, the CDR3 is TGTGCCAGCAGCCATGGGGGCGGGTATGGCAATCAGCCCCAGCATTTT.

The J gene is TRBJ2-1, the V gene TRBV7-2; no definite D call. The germline V gene has CDR1 SGHTA and CDR2 FQGNSA. This CDR3 comprises 14 residues. The V and J ends lost 5 bases and 3 bases respectively, with 11 bases between them. The CDR3 coding sequence is TGTGCCAGCAGCCAGCAAGGGTTCTACAATGAGCAGTTCTTC. It specifies CASSQQGFYNEQFF.

This chain links TRBV7-2 with TRBJ2-3; D assignment may be TRBD1 or TRBD2 (5 bases each). The CDR3 has 14 residues. CDR1 and CDR2 from the germline V gene are SGHTA and FQGNSA. V gave up 5 bases and J gave up 4 bases, with 13 bases separating them. The CDR3 DNA reads as TGTGCCAGCAGCCCGGGACCCAGCGCAGATACGCAGTATTTT. This codes for CASSPGPSADTQYF.

The chain combines TRBV5-1 with TRBJ2-3; D not certain. This CDR3 is 15 amino acids long. With 1 base removed from V and 2 bases from J, the gap between germline ends came to 11 bases. Germline V CDR1 and CDR2: SGHRS, YFSETQ. CDR3 in amino acids: CASSLRDSLTDTQYF. The DNA of the CDR3 is TGCGCCAGCAGCTTGCGTGACTCCCTCACAGATACGCAGTATTTT.